This T cell receptor (beta chain) appears in the sequencing data of a study of T cell repertoires in cytomegalovirus infection. Study overall: Recently described HLA-C-restricted plus well-studied HLA-B-restricted CMV epitopes were used. An indication of both CMV infection and matching HLA type came from public TCR beta signatures.

Regarding the study as a whole: In two of eight donors, the top clonotype was HLA-C-restricted CMV-specific.

A note on this clonotype: Its antigen is undetermined.

This CDR3 comprises 13 residues. In germline, CDR1 is LNHDA, CDR2 SQIVND (reference sequence). V lost 5 bases and J 4 bases, leaving 9 bases between the germline ends. TCRdb itself ran the reads through MiXCR, one entry per CDR3 protein. The repertoire has hundreds of thousands of distinct CDR3 sequences, roughly a third of them found once; the top ten carry roughly 12%. Sequencing used cultured CD8+ T cells from PBMCs, obtained from culture after CMV antigen stimulation. The sequence was collected from a human donor in good health (CMV status not recorded). Some clones in this sample may be carry-over from other donors' samples. The genes are TRBV19 and TRBJ2-1; D is uncertain. The CDR3 DNA is TGTGCCAGTAGTGACGACATGTACAATGAGCAGTTCTTC. The encoded protein is CASSDDMYNEQFF.